Shown below are 26 T cell receptor beta chains from a single sample sequenced in a study of control samples from healthy donors and cancer patients. Profiled with immunoSEQ multiplex PCR; TCRdb holds only in-frame clones, not every one. Seen here are 200,000 or so clones, 91% observed once, and the top ten hold over 1.5%. Sequencing used blood. These receptors all come from a man under 40 in good health.

V usage is TRBV9 and J usage is TRBJ1-3, with D tentatively TRBD1 (5 bases). The ends were cut back, 2 bases at V and 0 bases at J, with 9 bases in the middle. Germline loops: CDR1 SGDLS, CDR2 YYNGEE. The CDR3 has 15 amino acids. CDR3 residues: CASSVDTRSGNTIYF. The CDR3 nucleotides are TGTGCCAGCAGCGTGGACACCCGCTCTGGAAACACCATATATTTT.

This chain connects TRBV3-1 (or the pseudogene TRBV3-2) to TRBJ1-2; no clear D. V shed 0 bases and J shed 1 base, with 9 bases lying between them. The CDR3 covers 15 residues. The V gene's germline CDR1 is LGHDT and CDR2 YNNKEL (reference sequence). The CDR3 nucleotides are TGTGCCAGCAGCCAAGAGGGCAGACTTAACTATGGCTACACCTTC. This codes for CASSQEGRLNYGYTF.

A single count supports this clone. The chain joins TRBV9 to TRBJ1-1, with no clear D. V lost 6 bases and J lost 1, with 13 bases in between. The CDR3 is made up of 14 amino acids. CDR1 SGDLS and CDR2 YYNGEE come from the germline V gene. Written as DNA, the CDR3 is TGTGCCAGCACCTTAGATCCGGGGAACACTGAAGCTTTCTTT. It encodes CASTLDPGNTEAFF.

The V gene is TRBV5-4, the J gene TRBJ2-7, with 11 positions matching TRBD2. Per germline, CDR1 SGHNT and CDR2 YYREEE (reference sequence). V shed 2 bases and J 11 bases; nucleotides not matched to a gene: 15. The CDR3 totals 16 residues. The CDR3 region has the DNA TGTGCCAGCAGCTTACAGTCCGGGACTAGCGGAAAGATTAAGTACTTC. It specifies CASSLQSGTSGKIKYF.

J is TRBJ2-3 and V is TRBV7-3, with 11 bases that match TRBD2. The CDR3 contains 17 residues. Losses at the gene ends were 2 bases for V and 4 bases for J; bases not matched to a gene: 8. Germline V lookup: CDR1 SGHTA, CDR2 FQGTGA. The CDR3 DNA sequence: TGTGCCAGCAGCTTAGATAGCGGGGGGGCCTGGCCAGATACGCAGTATTTT. The encoded protein is CASSLDSGGAWPDTQYF.

V gene TRBV3-1 (or the pseudogene TRBV3-2) combines with J gene TRBJ2-3; a possible D gene is TRBD2 (5 bases). Deletions cut 4 bases from V and 7 bases from J, with 12 bases between. The germline V gene has CDR1 LGHDT and CDR2 YNNKEL (reference sequence). This CDR3 contains 13 residues. CDR3 in DNA: TGTGCCAGCAGCCCCGACACGGGGAATACGCAGTATTTT. Translated: CASSPDTGNTQYF.

This clone was recorded once. The chain combines TRBV6-2 or TRBV6-3 with TRBJ1-1; D is unclear. Germline-derived CDR1 and CDR2 are MNHEY and SVGEGT. The CDR3 totals 15 residues. Deletions cut 4 bases from V and 6 bases from J, with 18 bases between. CDR3 DNA sequence: TGTGCCAGCAGTTCAGAGGGCAGGCGGTGGGCTGAAGCTTTCTTT. As protein: CASSSEGRRWAEAFF.

This clone was found once. This chain joins TRBV14 and TRBJ1-4; the match to TRBD1 covers 7 bases. Looked up from germline, CDR1 is SGHDN and CDR2 is FVKESK. J was trimmed by 4 bases and V by 4 bases; bases with no gene match: 6. The CDR3 spans 15 residues. The CDR3 nucleotides read TGTGCCAGCAGCCGCAATCACAGGGGTAATGAAAAACTGTTTTTT. Protein: CASSRNHRGNEKLFF. Combining the CDR3 with reference TRBV14 and TRBJ1-4 gives the whole variable domain EAGVTQFPSHSVIEKGQTVTLRCDPISGHDNLYWYRRVMGKEIKFLLHFVKESKQDESGMPNNRFLAERTGGTYSTLKVQPAELEDSGVYFCASSRNHRGNEKLFFGSGTQLSVL.

The chain carries TRBV7-9 and TRBJ1-1; D gene uncertain. V gave up 3 bases and J gave up 2 bases, with 7 bases separating them. CDR1 is SEHNR and CDR2 is FQNEAQ in the germline V gene (reference sequence). The CDR3 spans 13 residues. As DNA, the CDR3 is TGTGCCAGCAGCTTGGGGTTTAACACTGAAGCTTTCTTT. It translates to CASSLGFNTEAFF.

This clone is a singleton in its sample. This rearrangement joins TRBV27 to TRBJ2-3; a weak D match, TRBD1 (5 bases). Germline lookup yields CDR1 MNHEY and CDR2 SMNVEV (reference sequence). Trimming left V 3 bases short and J 2 bases short, with 9 bases between. The CDR3 length is 14 residues. The CDR3 here is CASSLGQFTDTQYF. The CDR3 DNA reads TGTGCCAGCAGTTTGGGGCAGTTCACAGATACGCAGTATTTT.

The rearrangement uses TRBV4-1 and TRBJ1-5; 8 bases match TRBD1. Germline-derived CDR1 and CDR2 are MGHRA and YSYEKL. J lost 2 bases, V lost 2 bases, and 5 bases had no gene match. This CDR3 region has 16 residues. The CDR3 is CASSQRRGLGNQPQHF. The CDR3 DNA is TGCGCCAGCAGCCAACGCAGGGGGCTTGGCAATCAGCCCCAGCATTTT.

The CDR3 spells CASRTGGHSPLHF. CDR3 bases: TGTGCCAGCAGGACAGGGGGCCATTCACCCCTCCACTTT. The gene calls are TRBV2 and TRBJ1-6; 10 bases fit TRBD1. This CDR3 is built from 13 residues. Germline lookup yields CDR1 SNHLY and CDR2 FYNNEI. With V trimmed by 6 bases and J by 8 bases, 1 base remained unmatched.

The gene calls are TRBV7-9 and TRBJ2-7, with a possible D match to TRBD2 (6 bases). V was shortened by 6 bases and J by 6 bases, with 21 bases between the two germline ends. CDR3 length: 15 amino acids. Per germline, CDR1 SEHNR and CDR2 FQNEAQ (reference sequence). The CDR3 coding sequence is TGTGCCAGCAGTGAGCGAGCAGGGACTTTTTTCGAGCAGTACTTC. Its translation is CASSERAGTFFEQYF.

Notes on this clone: Other DNA sequences of this sample code for an identical CDR3. The gene calls are TRBV5-1 and TRBJ2-1; D perhaps matches TRBD2 (5 bases). Per the germline V gene, CDR1 is SGHRS and CDR2 is YFSETQ. The ends were cut back, 4 bases at V and 0 bases at J, with 8 bases in the middle. This CDR3 comprises 14 residues. The CDR3 loop reads CASSLGSSYNEQFF. CDR3 coding DNA: TGCGCCAGCAGCCTAGGGAGCTCCTACAATGAGCAGTTCTTC. Full variable domain (rest looked up from reference TRBV5-1 and TRBJ2-1): KAGVTQTPRYLIKTRGQQVTLSCSPISGHRSVSWYQQTPGQGLQFLFEYFSETQRNKGNFPGRFSGRQFSNSRSEMNVSTLELGDSALYLCASSLGSSYNEQFFGPGTRLTVL.

The gene calls are TRBV7-2 and TRBJ2-7; TRBD1 matches at 7 bases. V lost 5 bases, J lost 0 bases, and 4 bases stayed unmatched. CDR1 and CDR2 from the germline V gene are SGHTA and FQGNSA. CDR3 length equals 14 residues. The CDR3 DNA reads TGTGCCAGCAGCCGGGACAGCAGCTCCTACGAGCAGTACTTC. Translating gives CASSRDSSSYEQYF.

This clone appeared a single time. The chain employs TRBV10-2 and TRBJ1-6; no clear D gene. V was trimmed by 2 bases and J by 7 bases, leaving 12 bases between them. The CDR3 is made up of 15 amino acids. Germline V gives CDR1 WSHSY, CDR2 SAAADI. Here the CDR3 DNA reads TGCGCCAGCAGTGAGCAACGGCCTCGCAATTCACCCCTCCACTTT. Translated: CASSEQRPRNSPLHF.

This rearrangement joins TRBV6-5 to TRBJ1-6; tentative D call: TRBD1 (5 bases). The CDR3 has 15 amino acids. V shed 7 bases and J shed 2 bases, with 12 bases lying between them. Per the germline V gene, CDR1 is MNHEY and CDR2 is SVGAGI. In DNA, the CDR3 is TGTGCCAGCACTCTTGACAGCACCTATAATTCACCCCTCCACTTT. It translates to CASTLDSTYNSPLHF.

This clone was seen just once. The chain is built from TRBV19 and TRBJ2-7; D is possibly TRBD1 or TRBD2 (5 bases each). The CDR3 contains 14 residues. V lost 2 bases to trimming and J lost 5 bases, with 13 bases between them. The germline V gene has CDR1 LNHDA and CDR2 SQIVND (reference sequence). Here the CDR3 reads CASSIRPGPHEQYF. CDR3 DNA sequence: TGTGCCAGTAGTATACGGCCGGGACCCCACGAGCAGTACTTC. The variable domain in full, with the rest retrieved from reference TRBV19 and TRBJ2-7, is DGGITQSPKYLFRKEGQNVTLSCEQNLNHDAMYWYRQDPGQGLRLIYYSQIVNDFQKGDIAEGYSVSREKKESFPLTVTSAQKNPTAFYLCASSIRPGPHEQYFGPGTRLTVT.

This clone showed up just once. This rearrangement joins TRBV3-1 (or the pseudogene TRBV3-2) to TRBJ2-2, with D tentatively TRBD1 (6 bases). V was cut by 1 base and J by 1 base, with 7 bases left in between. CDR3 size: 15 residues. The germline V gene has CDR1 LGHDT and CDR2 YNNKEL (reference sequence). CDR3 protein: CASSQGGGNTGELFF. The CDR3 DNA sequence: TGTGCCAGCAGCCAAGGAGGGGGGAACACCGGGGAGCTGTTTTTT.

The J gene is TRBJ1-6, the V gene TRBV7-9; TRBD1 matches 7 bases. The CDR3 extends over 16 amino acids. Germline values: CDR1 SEHNR, CDR2 FQNEAQ (reference sequence). V shed 5 bases, J shed 10 bases, and the junction held 14 bases outside the gene matches. The CDR3 here is CASSPDVHNRGSPLHF. The CDR3 DNA is TGTGCCAGCAGCCCTGACGTCCATAACAGGGGATCACCCCTCCACTTT.

The chain carries TRBV18 and TRBJ2-6, with D perhaps assigned TRBD1 or TRBD2 (5 bases each). Trimming cost V 3 bases and J 1 base, with 19 bases left between them. From germline, CDR1 is KGHSH and CDR2 LQKENI. This CDR3 region has 19 residues. The CDR3 sequence is CASSPRGRNERSGANVLTF. CDR3 bases: TGTGCCAGCTCACCGAGGGGCAGGAATGAAAGGTCTGGGGCCAACGTCCTGACTTTC.

The chain couples TRBV12-3 or TRBV12-4 to TRBJ1-4; perhaps TRBD1 as D (5 bases). The CDR3 consists of 13 residues. Trimming removed 8 bases at V and 5 bases at J, with 12 bases between. Here the CDR3 reads CASWDGHNEKLFF. CDR3 DNA sequence: TGTGCCAGCTGGGACGGTCACAATGAAAAACTGTTTTTT.

J is TRBJ2-7 and V is TRBV7-9, with D perhaps matching TRBD1 (7 bases). This CDR3 is 13 amino acids long. V dropped 5 bases and J dropped 5 bases, with 13 bases sitting between them. CDR1 and CDR2 (germline): SEHNR, FQNEAQ (reference sequence). The CDR3 loop reads CASSAGGHDEQYF. In DNA, the CDR3 is TGTGCCAGCAGCGCAGGGGGGCACGACGAGCAGTACTTC.

This clone showed up just once. The chain employs TRBV9 and TRBJ2-3; 10 bases agree with TRBD2. Germline CDR1 SGDLS, CDR2 YYNGEE. V shed 3 bases, J shed 6 bases, and the junction held 7 bases outside the gene matches. This CDR3 is 15 amino acids long. CDR3 residues: CASSEQAGGADTQYF. The CDR3 nucleotides are TGTGCCAGCAGCGAACAAGCGGGGGGGGCGGATACGCAGTATTTT.

The chain employs TRBV12-3 or TRBV12-4 and TRBJ1-1; D gene unclear. V was clipped by 7 bases and J by 11 bases, with 17 bases between them. This CDR3 comprises 12 residues. In nucleotides, the CDR3 is TGTGCCAGCAAGACACTCACAACGGGGGCTTTCTTT. It specifies CASKTLTTGAFF.

J is TRBJ2-2 and V is TRBV5-6; D is possibly TRBD2 (5 bases). CDR3 length: 16 residues. V gave up 4 bases and J gave up 4 bases, with 17 bases separating them. CDR1 and CDR2 from the germline V gene are SGHDT and YYEEEE. The CDR3 region is CASSLGLRTGTGELFF. The CDR3 region has the DNA TGTGCCAGCAGCCTGGGATTGAGGACTGGCACCGGGGAGCTGTTTTTT.